This T cell receptor (beta chain) was captured by sequencing in a study of blood T cell repertoires in COVID-19. Study background: Donors in the United States, Italy and Spain gave samples during acute or convalescent COVID-19. Sources were T cells, B-cell-depleted T cells, or PBMCs; the material itself was cDNA or gDNA.

Study processing details: The authors estimated nucleated cell counts from reference gene primer amplification. Assay used: immunoSEQ multiplex PCR; TCRdb lists only in-frame clones, some missing. D and trimming come from the DNA, and the V and J calls and clone size come from that table. This table has fewer than 25,000 clones, about 90% appearing once. CDR1 MDHEN and CDR2 SYDVKM come from the germline V gene. V shed 6 bases and J shed 1 base, with 9 bases lying between them. There are 13 residues in the CDR3. Sequenced input: peripheral blood. This TCR was recovered from a man in his 70s with active COVID-19. The J gene is TRBJ1-1, the V gene TRBV28; the D is unclear. CDR3 nucleotides: TGTGCCAGCAGGTTACCCGGGAACACTGAAGCTTTCTTT. Its protein is CASRLPGNTEAFF.